The subject of this entry is one T cell receptor beta chain. The antigen remains unidentified. A second PCR of roughly 7 to 11 cycles used a sample-barcoded 5' primer and a J-beta primer mix. TCRdb reanalysed the 5' RACE reads using MiXCR and keeps one entry per CDR3 protein. The sample contains about 1.8 million distinct CDR3 sequences, around half of which appear only once. V lost 0 bases and J lost 7; bases outside the gene matches: 12. CDR3 length: 18 residues. Germline V gene lookup returns CDR1 LGHNA and CDR2 YSLEER. The sample belongs to a study of blood T cells in healthy people across ages. The study's findings and limits: Lack of knowledge of donor CMV status possibly confounded expanded clonotype changes.

The chain has TRBV4-3 and TRBJ2-1; 10 bases agree with TRBD2. The receptor's source is a middle-aged woman in good health. Sequencing was done on a sample of blood. The CDR3 DNA reads as TGCGCCAGCAGCCAAGAAAGTATGGCTAGCGGGGGCGGGAATGAGCAGTTCTTC. It is translated as CASSQESMASGGGNEQFF.